This T cell receptor beta chain was observed in a study of T cell responses to AZD1222 COVID-19 vaccine. Broader study findings: Just 5 to 7 AZD1222 recipients were seropositive at baseline. There were mostly white British donors and more females than males, and clonal diversity was possibly underestimated. A rise in Spike-specific TCR breadth and depth followed two AZD1222 doses.

This CDR3 is 10 amino acids long. Trimming removed 6 bases at V and 8 bases at J, with 10 bases between. Germline CDR1 reads GTSNPN; CDR2 reads SVGIG (reference sequence). Generated by immunoSEQ multiplex PCR, the TCRdb table keeps only in-frame clones and is missing some. In the table there are about 140,000 clones, approximately 89% of which are singletons. Details on this clone: Its specificity is not known.

This receptor was identified in an adult in good health. This sample comprised peripheral blood, obtained on day 0 of AZD1222 vaccination. V is TRBV30 and J is TRBJ1-2; TRBD1 is a possible D gene (5 bases). The CDR3 spells CACQGFGYTF. CDR3 sequence (DNA): TGTGCCTGCCAGGGATTCGGCTACACCTTC.